This is a list of T cell receptor beta chains from one sample in a study of T cells expressing NK-cell markers. Following a re-call of the 5' RACE reads, TCRdb has one entry per CDR3 protein and lacks DNA. The sample totals 350,000 to 400,000 distinct CDR3 sequences. The sample taken for sequencing was blood T cells: a sorted CD56 or NKG2C T cell subset, CD4+ or CD8+ T cells, or bulk PBMC T cells (not recorded which). All receptors derive from a woman aged 45-60 years in good health. CDR3s include the opening cysteine and the closing phenylalanine or tryptophan. Fields, in order: CDR3 protein, CDR3 length, J gene, V gene.

CDR3aa: CASSLLGWMAFF
len: 12
j_gene: TRBJ1-1
v_gene: TRBV11-2

CDR3aa: CATSRDYKNTIYF
len: 13
j_gene: TRBJ1-3
v_gene: TRBV15

CDR3aa: CASSLGGTGEEKLFF
len: 15
j_gene: TRBJ1-4
v_gene: TRBV7-9

CDR3aa: CASSYSRSSNEQFF
len: 14
j_gene: TRBJ2-1
v_gene: TRBV6-5

CDR3aa: CASSPTGGYEQYF
len: 13
j_gene: TRBJ2-7
v_gene: TRBV7-9

CDR3aa: CSVRRHQNTEAFF
len: 13
j_gene: TRBJ1-1
v_gene: TRBV29-1

CDR3aa: CASSRGGGFVNEQFF
len: 15
j_gene: TRBJ2-1
v_gene: TRBV7-9

CDR3aa: CASSPRTSGSYEQFF
len: 15
j_gene: TRBJ2-1
v_gene: TRBV5-1

CDR3aa: CASSPGQGRFGQPQHF
len: 16
j_gene: TRBJ1-5
v_gene: TRBV7-2

CDR3aa: CASSLPPHGVGGTEAFF
len: 17
j_gene: TRBJ1-1
v_gene: TRBV27

CDR3aa: CASSLTGQNTGELFF
len: 15
j_gene: TRBJ2-2
v_gene: TRBV5-6

CDR3aa: CSVGDRVDEQFF
len: 12
j_gene: TRBJ2-1
v_gene: TRBV29-1

CDR3aa: CASSPSIQTDTQYF
len: 14
j_gene: TRBJ2-3
v_gene: TRBV7-9

CDR3aa: CASSTTGGVNTEAFF
len: 15
j_gene: TRBJ1-1
v_gene: TRBV7-9

CDR3aa: CASSLMVDYTDTQYF
len: 15
j_gene: TRBJ2-3
v_gene: TRBV28

CDR3aa: CSARDLEEAIPDTQYF
len: 16
j_gene: TRBJ2-3
v_gene: TRBV20-1

CDR3aa: CASSLDHPNYNEQFF
len: 15
j_gene: TRBJ2-1
v_gene: TRBV5-1

CDR3aa: CASTTAGDTGELFF
len: 14
j_gene: TRBJ2-2
v_gene: TRBV5-1

CDR3aa: CASRPKGREYEQYF
len: 14
j_gene: TRBJ2-7
v_gene: TRBV5-1

CDR3aa: CASSRTSGSLYEQFF
len: 15
j_gene: TRBJ2-1
v_gene: TRBV12-3/TRBV12-4

CDR3aa: CASSQDLKRNTEAFF
len: 15
j_gene: TRBJ1-1
v_gene: TRBV4-1

CDR3aa: CSVERGLPMSTDTQYF
len: 16
j_gene: TRBJ2-3
v_gene: TRBV29-1

CDR3aa: CASSLAQGAKEQYF
len: 14
j_gene: TRBJ2-7
v_gene: TRBV12-3/TRBV12-4

CDR3aa: CASSHLGQGNEKLFF
len: 15
j_gene: TRBJ1-4
v_gene: TRBV7-9

CDR3aa: CASSPDRGQMDGYTF
len: 15
j_gene: TRBJ1-2
v_gene: TRBV21-1

CDR3aa: CASSPVHSSYNEQFF
len: 15
j_gene: TRBJ2-1
v_gene: TRBV4-2

CDR3aa: CSARSWIQETQYF
len: 13
j_gene: TRBJ2-5
v_gene: TRBV20-1

CDR3aa: CASKILASGRSSYNEQFF
len: 18
j_gene: TRBJ2-1
v_gene: TRBV5-1

CDR3aa: CASSTGTGKGHEQFF
len: 15
j_gene: TRBJ2-1
v_gene: TRBV5-1

CDR3aa: CATSDPTALFNEQFF
len: 15
j_gene: TRBJ2-1
v_gene: TRBV24-1

CDR3aa: CASSLRMGGYTF
len: 12
j_gene: TRBJ1-2
v_gene: TRBV5-1

CDR3aa: CASSQLRTAYNEQFF
len: 15
j_gene: TRBJ2-1
v_gene: TRBV4-1

CDR3aa: CASSQVRLAGPTDTQYF
len: 17
j_gene: TRBJ2-3
v_gene: TRBV4-1

CDR3aa: CSARDRGDSLYEQYF
len: 15
j_gene: TRBJ2-7
v_gene: TRBV20-1

CDR3aa: CASSTFYTDTQYF
len: 13
j_gene: TRBJ2-3
v_gene: TRBV19

CDR3aa: CASSDGTVNTEAFF
len: 14
j_gene: TRBJ1-1
v_gene: TRBV10-2

CDR3aa: CASSYSYDLTGELFF
len: 15
j_gene: TRBJ2-2
v_gene: TRBV6-2/TRBV6-3

CDR3aa: CASRSWQNSTDTQYF
len: 15
j_gene: TRBJ2-3
v_gene: TRBV27

CDR3aa: CAISGPQTSATYEQYF
len: 16
j_gene: TRBJ2-7
v_gene: TRBV10-3

CDR3aa: CASSPPGQGQETQYF
len: 15
j_gene: TRBJ2-5
v_gene: TRBV18

CDR3aa: CARVEELPYEQYF
len: 13
j_gene: TRBJ2-7
v_gene: TRBV5-1

CDR3aa: CASSPGLITEAFF
len: 13
j_gene: TRBJ1-1
v_gene: TRBV6-5

CDR3aa: CAIRREGTSGEQFF
len: 14
j_gene: TRBJ2-1
v_gene: TRBV10-3

CDR3aa: CSVNPRGQVRLGAFF
len: 15
j_gene: TRBJ1-1
v_gene: TRBV29-1

CDR3aa: CASSRLAADEQFF
len: 13
j_gene: TRBJ2-1
v_gene: TRBV2

CDR3aa: CASSIRPRGTDTQYF
len: 15
j_gene: TRBJ2-3
v_gene: TRBV11-2

CDR3aa: CASSGGHLRTEAFF
len: 14
j_gene: TRBJ1-1
v_gene: TRBV3-1

CDR3aa: CASSLDIGGYTF
len: 12
j_gene: TRBJ1-2
v_gene: TRBV7-9

CDR3aa: CASSGQGTSYQETQYF
len: 16
j_gene: TRBJ2-5
v_gene: TRBV6-5